The 22 T cell receptor beta chains below come from one sample, sequenced in a study of graft-versus-host responses after intestinal transplantation. These receptors have no known antigen. Assay used: immunoSEQ multiplex PCR; TCRdb lists only in-frame clones, some missing. Altogether around 95,000 clones are present, more than 75% being singletons, with the ten largest covering over 0.75%. The sequencing used unstimulated CD4+ T cells sorted from spleen or lymph node cells, collected before transplant. The receptor source for this set is a human donor who was the organ donor for an intestinal transplant.

The chain carries TRBV28 and TRBJ1-4; perhaps TRBD1 as D (6 bases). Germline V lookup: CDR1 MDHEN, CDR2 SYDVKM. CDR3 length: 15 residues. Trimming removed 5 bases from V and 4 bases from J, with 14 bases in between. CDR3 DNA: TGTGCCAGCAGTCCTCGGGGGGCCTATAATGAAAAACTGTTTTTT. Amino acid sequence: CASSPRGAYNEKLFF.

To note about this clone: Other DNA sequences within the sample encode an identical CDR3. The V call is TRBV5-1, the J call TRBJ1-2; TRBD1 is a possible D gene (5 bases). CDR1 SGHRS and CDR2 YFSETQ come from the germline V gene. Trimming removed 2 bases at V and 6 bases at J, with 8 bases between. This CDR3 spans 12 amino acids. The DNA of the CDR3 is TGCGCCAGCAGCTTTGGGGACCATGGCTACACCTTC. This gives the protein CASSFGDHGYTF. Looking up the rest from reference TRBV5-1 and TRBJ1-2 gives the full variable domain: KAGVTQTPRYLIKTRGQQVTLSCSPISGHRSVSWYQQTPGQGLQFLFEYFSETQRNKGNFPGRFSGRQFSNSRSEMNVSTLELGDSALYLCASSFGDHGYTFGSGTRLTVV.

This chain joins TRBV10-3 and TRBJ1-1, with a possible D match to TRBD1 (6 bases). The CDR3 totals 15 residues. The germline CDR1 and CDR2 sequences are ENHRY and SYGVKD. V was clipped by 3 bases and J by 4 bases, with 15 bases between them. The CDR3 reads CAISDLGGGSTEAFF. The CDR3 coding sequence is TGTGCCATCAGTGACCTTGGAGGGGGGAGCACTGAAGCTTTCTTT.

The chain combines TRBV7-3 with TRBJ1-5; D is ambiguous. The CDR3 is 13 residues long. The V end lost 0 bases, the J end lost 5 bases, and 5 bases lay between the germline ends. CDR1 is SGHTA, CDR2 FQGTGA, per germline. The CDR3, as DNA: TGTGCCAGCAGCTTAACGATGGATCAGCCCCAGCATTTT. This codes for CASSLTMDQPQHF.

In its sample, this clone was seen once. The chain combines TRBV6-5 with TRBJ1-6; D is uncertain. The V end lost 8 bases, the J end lost 3 bases, and 14 bases lay between the germline ends. Germline V lookup: CDR1 MNHEY, CDR2 SVGAGI. The CDR3 is 15 amino acids. Here the CDR3 DNA reads TGTGCCAGCGGTCCAAGTGTTGTCTATAATTCACCCCTCCACTTT. Translated: CASGPSVVYNSPLHF.

The chain is built from TRBV6-5 and TRBJ1-6; TRBD1 is a possible D gene (5 bases). The CDR3 runs to 14 residues. The germline V gene has CDR1 MNHEY and CDR2 SVGAGI. Trimming removed 6 bases at V and 7 bases at J, with 13 bases between. The CDR3: CASREPGDNSPLHF. The CDR3 coding sequence is TGTGCCAGCAGAGAACCGGGGGACAATTCACCCCTCCACTTT.

The chain recombines TRBV10-1 with TRBJ2-3; 10 bases agree with TRBD1. The CDR3 has 15 amino acids. V gave up 4 bases and J gave up 1 base; unmatched junction bases: 2. Germline V lookup: CDR1 WNHNN, CDR2 SYGVQD (reference sequence). CDR3 DNA: TGCGCCAGCAGTGGAGGACAGGGGGGCACAGATACGCAGTATTTT. Its translation is CASSGGQGGTDTQYF.

The gene calls are TRBV11-1 and TRBJ2-7; D gene ambiguous. V was trimmed by 5 bases and J by 5 bases, leaving 13 bases between them. In germline, CDR1 is SGHAT, CDR2 FQDESV (reference sequence). CDR3 length: 13 amino acids. The CDR3 is CASSSRSWDEQYF. CDR3 bases: TGTGCCAGCAGCAGCAGGTCTTGGGACGAGCAGTACTTC.

V gene TRBV5-6 combines with J gene TRBJ1-1; D ambiguous. Trimming stripped 3 bases from V and 4 bases from J, with 19 bases between. CDR3 length: 16 amino acids. Germline V CDR1 and CDR2: SGHDT, YYEEEE. For the CDR3, the DNA is TGTGCCAGCAGCTCCCTCCCTAAGACGGAGTTCACTGAAGCTTTCTTT. It codes for CASSSLPKTEFTEAFF.

This chain uses TRBV19 with TRBJ1-1; 9 bases are shared with TRBD1. The CDR3 runs 15 residues. From germline, CDR1 is LNHDA and CDR2 SQIVND (reference sequence). Trimming at V came to 3 bases and at J to 6 bases, leaving 8 bases not matched to a gene. CDR3 nucleotide sequence: TGTGCCAGTAGTATGCAAGGGACAGGGAGGTCTGAAGCTTTCTTT. It yields the protein CASSMQGTGRSEAFF. Full variable domain (rest looked up from reference TRBV19 and TRBJ1-1): DGGITQSPKYLFRKEGQNVTLSCEQNLNHDAMYWYRQDPGQGLRLIYYSQIVNDFQKGDIAEGYSVSREKKESFPLTVTSAQKNPTAFYLCASSMQGTGRSEAFFGQGTRLTVV.

The chain joins TRBV28 to TRBJ2-7, with D unresolved. V was trimmed by 3 bases and J by 0 bases, leaving 15 bases between them. The CDR3 covers 16 residues. Per the germline V gene, CDR1 is MDHEN and CDR2 is SYDVKM. The CDR3 nucleotides are TGTGCCAGCAGTTTCTTACCTACGACGAGCTCCTACGAGCAGTACTTC. Encoded protein: CASSFLPTTSSYEQYF.

This clone has only a few counts. In nucleotides, the CDR3 is TGTGCCAGCAGCTTCCTTTACGAGCAGTACTTC. Protein product: CASSFLYEQYF. The V gene is TRBV5-5, the J gene TRBJ2-7; D gene ambiguous. CDR1 is SGHKS and CDR2 is YYEKEE in the germline V gene (reference sequence). V lost 2 bases and J 4 bases, leaving 4 bases between the germline ends. The CDR3 is 11 residues long.

A single count supports this clone. The chain recombines TRBV19 with TRBJ1-2, with TRBD1 identical over 7 bases. Germline trimming cut 8 bases from V and 1 base from J; bases unmatched to any gene: 7. The CDR3 is 14 residues long. Looked up from germline, CDR1 is LNHDA and CDR2 is SQIVND (reference sequence). The CDR3 nucleotides are TGTGCCAGTCAACAGGGGAAAATTAACTATGGCTACACCTTC. As protein: CASQQGKINYGYTF.

The CDR3 coding sequence is TGTGCCAGCAGTTTTTCGGAGCGGGGGGTTTCCACAGATACGCAGTATTTT. Its protein is CASSFSERGVSTDTQYF. This sequence joins TRBV28 and TRBJ2-3, with 9 bases aligning to TRBD2. The CDR3 loop spans 17 amino acids. Germline CDR1 MDHEN, CDR2 SYDVKM. V was clipped by 3 bases and J by 2 bases; unmatched bases: 9.

The rearrangement joins TRBV5-4 to TRBJ2-1, with D unresolved. V was cut by 1 base and J by 0 bases, with 11 bases left in between. CDR1 and CDR2 (germline): SGHNT, YYREEE (reference sequence). The CDR3 consists of 16 residues. Here the CDR3 DNA reads TGTGCCAGCAGCTTGTTTAGAAGTAACTCCTACAATGAGCAGTTCTTC. Its protein is CASSLFRSNSYNEQFF.

The V call is TRBV15, the J call TRBJ1-4, with a weak D call TRBD1 (6 bases). Deletions cut 1 base from V and 3 bases from J, with 9 bases between. The CDR3 spans 15 residues. Germline V CDR1 and CDR2: LNHNV, YYDKDF (reference sequence). Written as DNA, the CDR3 is TGTGCCACCAGCAGAGGAGACAGGCCTAATGAAAAACTGTTTTTT. This gives the protein CATSRGDRPNEKLFF.

V usage is TRBV5-1 and J usage is TRBJ2-7; TRBD1 or TRBD2 may be the D gene (5 bases each). Trimming stripped 2 bases from V and 0 bases from J, with 9 bases between. This CDR3 is 14 amino acids long. Germline CDR1 reads SGHRS; CDR2 reads YFSETQ. As DNA, the CDR3 is TGCGCCAGCAGCTTAAGAGGGGACTCCTACGAGCAGTACTTC. Protein product: CASSLRGDSYEQYF.

The chain has TRBV29-1 and TRBJ2-1, with D possibly called TRBD1 or TRBD2 (5 bases each). V was pared by 3 bases and J by 7 bases, with 19 bases between. CDR1 and CDR2 from the germline V gene are SQVTM and ANQGSEA. This CDR3 is built from 15 residues. As DNA, the CDR3 is TGCAGCGTTGATCTGGGACCCAAGGCCAGGAATGAGCAGTTCTTC. Protein sequence: CSVDLGPKARNEQFF.

V and J are TRBV5-1 and TRBJ1-1; 10 nucleotides align to TRBD1. Germline-derived CDR1 and CDR2 are SGHRS and YFSETQ. Trimming removed 6 bases from V and 0 bases from J; junction bases left unmatched: 5. CDR3 size: 15 residues. CDR3 protein: CASTDRGQMNTEAFF. The CDR3 nucleotides read TGCGCCAGCACTGACAGGGGGCAGATGAACACTGAAGCTTTCTTT.

This clone was seen only once. The rearrangement links TRBV5-1 to TRBJ2-5; D is possibly TRBD1 or TRBD2 (5 bases each). V was clipped by 1 base and J by 4 bases, with 8 bases between them. Germline CDR1 is SGHRS and CDR2 is YFSETQ. CDR3 length: 13 residues. The CDR3 coding sequence is TGCGCCAGCAGCTTGTGGGACGGAGAGACCCAGTACTTC. This encodes CASSLWDGETQYF.

The CDR3 sequence: CASSPGGKETQYF. CDR3 DNA: TGTGCCAGCAGCCCGGGGGGCAAGGAGACCCAGTACTTC. This chain links TRBV6-5 with TRBJ2-5; TRBD2 is a possible D gene (7 bases). The CDR3 has 13 amino acids. CDR1 MNHEY and CDR2 SVGAGI come from the germline V gene. Trimming took 6 bases from V and 5 from J, leaving 13 bases between them.

V and J are TRBV5-6 and TRBJ2-1; perhaps TRBD1 as D (6 bases). Between the trimmed V and J ends, which lost 0 bases and 4 bases, there was a span of 8 bases. Germline V gives CDR1 SGHDT, CDR2 YYEEEE. The length of the CDR3 is 14 residues. CDR3 sequence: CASSLGTGYNEQFF. CDR3 bases: TGTGCCAGCAGCTTGGGAACAGGGTACAATGAGCAGTTCTTC. The full variable domain, completed using reference TRBV5-6 and TRBJ2-1, is DAGVTQSPTHLIKTRGQQVTLRCSPKSGHDTVSWYQQALGQGPQFIFQYYEEEERQRGNFPDRFSGHQFPNYSSELNVNALLLGDSALYLCASSLGTGYNEQFFGPGTRLTVL.